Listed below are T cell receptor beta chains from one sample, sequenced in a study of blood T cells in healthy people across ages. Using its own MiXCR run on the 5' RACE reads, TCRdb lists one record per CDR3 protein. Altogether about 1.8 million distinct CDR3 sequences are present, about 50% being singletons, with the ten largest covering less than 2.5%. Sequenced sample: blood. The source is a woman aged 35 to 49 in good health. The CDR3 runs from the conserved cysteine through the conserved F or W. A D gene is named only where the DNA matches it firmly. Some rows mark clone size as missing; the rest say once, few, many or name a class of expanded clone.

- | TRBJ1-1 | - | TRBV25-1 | CASSVPGSPNTEAFF | TGTGCCAGCAGTGTGCCAGGGTCGCCTAACACTGAAGCTTTCTTT
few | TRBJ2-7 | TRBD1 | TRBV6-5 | CASSPRTGATGEQYF | TGTGCCAGCAGTCCCCGGACAGGGGCGACGGGCGAGCAGTACTTC
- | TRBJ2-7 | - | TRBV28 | CASGRDPISYEQYF | TGTGCCAGCGGACGGGACCCCATCTCCTACGAGCAGTACTTC
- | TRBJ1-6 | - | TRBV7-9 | CASEGTVNNSPLHF | TGTGCCAGCGAGGGAACAGTCAATAATTCACCCCTCCACTTT
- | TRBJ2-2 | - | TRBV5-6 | CASSPDGQGFTGELFF | TGTGCCAGCAGCCCGGACGGCCAGGGCTTCACCGGGGAGCTGTTTTTT
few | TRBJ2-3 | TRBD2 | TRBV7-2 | CASSPHRLAVPLTDTQYF | TGTGCCAGCAGCCCGCACCGACTAGCGGTGCCTCTCACAGATACGCAGTATTTT
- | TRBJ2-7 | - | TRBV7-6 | CASSPVSGPYEQYF | TGTGCCAGCAGTCCGGTGAGCGGCCCCTACGAGCAGTACTTC
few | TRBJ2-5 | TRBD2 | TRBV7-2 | CASSPQSGLAGGRQETQYF | TGTGCCAGCAGCCCGCAATCAGGACTAGCGGGGGGGCGGCAAGAGACCCAGTACTTC
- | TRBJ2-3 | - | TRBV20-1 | CSTPRGPGLGTDTQYF | TGCAGCACTCCGCGGGGGCCCGGGTTGGGCACAGATACGCAGTATTTT
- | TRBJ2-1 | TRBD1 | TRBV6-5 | CASSRDRAHEQFF | TGTGCCAGCAGCCGGGACAGGGCCCATGAGCAGTTCTTC
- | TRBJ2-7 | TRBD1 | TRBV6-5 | CASRKRGTGYDEQYF | TGTGCCAGCAGGAAGCGAGGGACAGGGTACGACGAGCAGTACTTC
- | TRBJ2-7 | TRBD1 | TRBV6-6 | CASSYPHRQGRETQCF | TGTGCCAGCAGTTATCCCCATCGACAGGGAAGGGAGACCCAGTGCTTC
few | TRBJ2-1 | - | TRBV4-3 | CASSQDRDPGSSYNEQFF | TGCGCCAGCAGCCAAGATAGGGATCCGGGTAGCTCCTACAATGAGCAGTTCTTC
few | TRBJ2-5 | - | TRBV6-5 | CASSYRLQETQYF | TGTGCCAGCAGTTACAGGTTACAAGAGACCCAGTACTTC
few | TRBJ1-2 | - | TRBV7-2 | CASSVRTDLNGYTF | TGTGCCAGCAGCGTTCGGACGGATTTAAACGGCTACACCTTC
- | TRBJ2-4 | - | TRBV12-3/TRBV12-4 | CASTSRGGLAKNIQYF | TGTGCCAGCACCTCGAGAGGGGGGCTAGCCAAAAACATTCAGTACTTC
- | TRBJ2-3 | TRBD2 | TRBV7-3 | CASSQRTSASTDTQYF | TGTGCCAGCAGCCAACGGACTAGCGCGAGCACAGATACGCAGTATTTT
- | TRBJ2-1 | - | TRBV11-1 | CASSARKGASYNEQFF | TGTGCCAGCAGCGCCCGCAAAGGTGCGTCCTACAATGAGCAGTTCTTC